The present entry profiles one TCR beta chain with its context. Its antigen is not known. The sample is drawn from a study of T cell repertoires in cytomegalovirus infection. Study summary: CMV epitopes in the study were HLA-C-restricted (recently identified) and HLA-B-restricted (well studied). Public signatures in TCR beta pointed to CMV infection and matching HLA type.

Whole-study results and caveats: Adding up the frequency of public TCR beta families identified people who carried CMV plus the relevant HLA. What dominated the ex vivo response were HLA-C-restricted CMV-specific TCR beta clonotypes.

Each CDR3 protein gets one entry after TCRdb re-called the reads with MiXCR. The sample holds about 770,000 distinct CDR3 sequences, almost 30% seen once. V shed 6 bases, J shed 2 bases, and the junction held 7 bases outside the gene matches. Per germline, CDR1 MNHNY and CDR2 SVGAGI (reference sequence). CDR3 length equals 15 residues. V usage is TRBV6-6 and J usage is TRBJ2-3; 8 bases agree with TRBD2. This receptor was obtained from a human donor in good health (CMV status not recorded). Some clones in this sample may be carry-over from other donors' samples. This specimen was cultured CD8+ T cells from PBMCs, taken from culture after CMV antigen stimulation. The CDR3 region is CASRERGTNTDTQYF. The CDR3 DNA reads TGTGCCAGCAGAGAGCGGGGGACCAACACAGATACGCAGTATTTT.